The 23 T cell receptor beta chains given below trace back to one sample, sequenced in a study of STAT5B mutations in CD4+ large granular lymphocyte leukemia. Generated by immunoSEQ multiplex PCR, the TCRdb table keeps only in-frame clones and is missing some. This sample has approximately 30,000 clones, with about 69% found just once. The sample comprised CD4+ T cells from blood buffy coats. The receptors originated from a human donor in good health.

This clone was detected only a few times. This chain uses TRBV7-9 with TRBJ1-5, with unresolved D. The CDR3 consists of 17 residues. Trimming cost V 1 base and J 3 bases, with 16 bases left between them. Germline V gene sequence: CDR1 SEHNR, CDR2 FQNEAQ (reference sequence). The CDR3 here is CASSLGVGVTDNQPQHF. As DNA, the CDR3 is TGTGCCAGCAGCTTAGGTGTCGGGGTAACAGACAATCAGCCCCAGCATTTT.

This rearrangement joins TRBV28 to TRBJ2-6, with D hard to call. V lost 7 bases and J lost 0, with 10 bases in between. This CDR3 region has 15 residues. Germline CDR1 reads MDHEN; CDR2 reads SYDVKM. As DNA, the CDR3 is TGTGCCAGCACCACCCCTCTCTCTGGGGCCAACGTCCTGACTTTC. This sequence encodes CASTTPLSGANVLTF.

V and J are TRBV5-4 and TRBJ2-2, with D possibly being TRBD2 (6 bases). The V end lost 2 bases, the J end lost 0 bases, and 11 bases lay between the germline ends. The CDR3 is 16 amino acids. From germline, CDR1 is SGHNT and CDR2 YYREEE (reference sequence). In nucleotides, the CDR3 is TGTGCCAGCAGCTTTGCACTAGCTACGAACACCGGGGAGCTGTTTTTT. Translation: CASSFALATNTGELFF.

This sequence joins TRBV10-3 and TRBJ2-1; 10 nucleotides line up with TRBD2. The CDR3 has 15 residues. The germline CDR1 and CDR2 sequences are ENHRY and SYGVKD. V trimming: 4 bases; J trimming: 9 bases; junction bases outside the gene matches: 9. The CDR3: CAISGGSGRAGEQFF. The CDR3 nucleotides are TGTGCCATCAGTGGGGGGAGCGGGAGGGCGGGTGAGCAGTTCTTC.

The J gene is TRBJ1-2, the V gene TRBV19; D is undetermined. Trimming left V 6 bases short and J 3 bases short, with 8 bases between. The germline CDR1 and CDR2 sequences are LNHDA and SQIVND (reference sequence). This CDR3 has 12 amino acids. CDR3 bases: TGTGCCAGTAGCCGACCGGACTATGGCTACACCTTC. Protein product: CASSRPDYGYTF. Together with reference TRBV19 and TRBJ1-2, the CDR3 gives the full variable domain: DGGITQSPKYLFRKEGQNVTLSCEQNLNHDAMYWYRQDPGQGLRLIYYSQIVNDFQKGDIAEGYSVSREKKESFPLTVTSAQKNPTAFYLCASSRPDYGYTFGSGTRLTVV.

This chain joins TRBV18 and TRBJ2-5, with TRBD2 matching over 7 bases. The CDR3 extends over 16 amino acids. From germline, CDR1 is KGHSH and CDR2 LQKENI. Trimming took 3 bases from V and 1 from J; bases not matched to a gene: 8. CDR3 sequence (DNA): TGTGCCAGCTCACCGAGGACCCTAGCGGTCCAAGAGACCCAGTACTTC. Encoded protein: CASSPRTLAVQETQYF.

The CDR3 sequence is CASSIGSLAGTYEQYF. The CDR3 DNA reads TGTGCCAGTAGTATAGGCAGCCTAGCGGGAACCTACGAGCAGTACTTC. The genes are TRBV19 and TRBJ2-7, with TRBD2 matching 9 bases. CDR1 and CDR2 (germline): LNHDA, SQIVND (reference sequence). V lost 1 base and J lost 2; bases outside the gene matches: 6. This CDR3 contains 16 residues.

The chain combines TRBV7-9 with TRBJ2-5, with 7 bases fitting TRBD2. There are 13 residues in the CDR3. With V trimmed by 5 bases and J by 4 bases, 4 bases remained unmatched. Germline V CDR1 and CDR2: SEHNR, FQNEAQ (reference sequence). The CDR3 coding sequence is TGTGCCAGCAGCCCCCCGGGAGGAGAGACCCAGTACTTC. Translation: CASSPPGGETQYF.

The CDR3 protein is CASSTRTGGNSPLHF. CDR3 sequence (DNA): TGTGCCAGCAGCACCCGGACAGGGGGCAACTCACCCCTCCACTTT. J is TRBJ1-6 and V is TRBV7-2; TRBD1 aligns across 11 bases. The germline V gene encodes CDR1 SGHTA and CDR2 FQGNSA. The CDR3 is 15 residues long. The V and J ends lost 5 bases and 10 bases, in that order; junction bases with no gene match: 7.

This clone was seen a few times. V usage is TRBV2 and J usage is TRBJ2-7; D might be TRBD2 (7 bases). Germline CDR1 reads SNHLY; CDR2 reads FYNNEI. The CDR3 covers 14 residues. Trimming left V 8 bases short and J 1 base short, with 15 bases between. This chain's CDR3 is CASSQGLKSYEQYF. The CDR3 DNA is TGTGCCAGCTCACAGGGACTAAAGTCCTACGAGCAGTACTTC.

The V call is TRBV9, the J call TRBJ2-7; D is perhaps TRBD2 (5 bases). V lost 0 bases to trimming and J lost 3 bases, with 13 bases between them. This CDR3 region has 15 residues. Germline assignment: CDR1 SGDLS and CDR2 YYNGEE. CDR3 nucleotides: TGTGCCAGCAGCGTAGAACCGGGGAGTTACTACGAGCAGTACTTC. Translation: CASSVEPGSYYEQYF.

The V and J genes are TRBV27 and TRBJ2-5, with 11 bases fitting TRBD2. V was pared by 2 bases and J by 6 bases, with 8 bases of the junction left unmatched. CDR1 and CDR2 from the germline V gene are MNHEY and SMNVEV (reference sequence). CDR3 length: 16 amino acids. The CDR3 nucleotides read TGTGCCAGCAGTTTACAACTAGCGGGAGCTGTGAAGACCCAGTACTTC. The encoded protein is CASSLQLAGAVKTQYF.

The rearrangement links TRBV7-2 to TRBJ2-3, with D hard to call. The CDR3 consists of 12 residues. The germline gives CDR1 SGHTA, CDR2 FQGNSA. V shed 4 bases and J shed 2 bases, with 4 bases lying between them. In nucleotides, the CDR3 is TGTGCCAGCAGCTCAATCACAGATACGCAGTATTTT. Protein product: CASSSITDTQYF.

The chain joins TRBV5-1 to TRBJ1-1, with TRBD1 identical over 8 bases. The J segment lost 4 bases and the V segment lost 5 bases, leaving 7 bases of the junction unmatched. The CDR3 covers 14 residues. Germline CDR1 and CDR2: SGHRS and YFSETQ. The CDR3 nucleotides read TGCGCCAGCAGTCCACAGGGGGTGTTCACTGAAGCTTTCTTT. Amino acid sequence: CASSPQGVFTEAFF.

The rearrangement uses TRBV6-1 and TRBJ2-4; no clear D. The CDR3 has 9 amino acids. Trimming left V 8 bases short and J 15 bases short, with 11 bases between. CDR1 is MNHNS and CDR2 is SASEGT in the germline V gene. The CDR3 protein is CASLEQLYF. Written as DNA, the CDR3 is TGTGCCAGCCTCGAACAGCTGTACTTC.

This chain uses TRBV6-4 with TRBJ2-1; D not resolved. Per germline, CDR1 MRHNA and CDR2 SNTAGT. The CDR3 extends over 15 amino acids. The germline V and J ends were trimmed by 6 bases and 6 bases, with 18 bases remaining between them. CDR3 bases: TGTGCCAGCAGGCCCACGATATGGGTCCGCAATGAGCAGTTCTTC. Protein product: CASRPTIWVRNEQFF.

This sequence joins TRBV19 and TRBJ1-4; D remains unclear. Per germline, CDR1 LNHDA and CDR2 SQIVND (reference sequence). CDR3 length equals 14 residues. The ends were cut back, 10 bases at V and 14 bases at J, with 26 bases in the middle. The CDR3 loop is CATRPGPAVYLLFF. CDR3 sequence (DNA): TGTGCCACCCGACCCGGGCCCGCTGTATATTTGCTGTTTTTT.

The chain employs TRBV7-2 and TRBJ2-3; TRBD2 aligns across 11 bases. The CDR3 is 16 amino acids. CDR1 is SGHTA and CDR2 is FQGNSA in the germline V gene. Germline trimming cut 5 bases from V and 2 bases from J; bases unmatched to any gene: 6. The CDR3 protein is CASSLSGRANTDTQYF. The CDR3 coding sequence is TGTGCCAGCAGCCTTAGCGGGAGGGCCAACACAGATACGCAGTATTTT.

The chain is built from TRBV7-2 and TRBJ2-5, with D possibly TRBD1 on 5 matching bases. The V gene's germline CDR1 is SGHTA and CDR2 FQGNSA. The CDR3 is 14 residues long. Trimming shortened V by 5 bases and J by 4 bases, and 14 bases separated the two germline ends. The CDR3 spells CASSPGHGGETQYF. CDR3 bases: TGTGCCAGCAGCCCAGGACACGGCGGAGAGACCCAGTACTTC. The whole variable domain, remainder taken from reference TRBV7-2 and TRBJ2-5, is GAGVSQSPSNKVTEKGKDVELRCDPISGHTALYWYRQSLGQGLEFLIYFQGNSAPDKSGLPSDRFSAERTGGSVSTLTIQRTQQEDSAVYLCASSPGHGGETQYFGPGTRLLVL.

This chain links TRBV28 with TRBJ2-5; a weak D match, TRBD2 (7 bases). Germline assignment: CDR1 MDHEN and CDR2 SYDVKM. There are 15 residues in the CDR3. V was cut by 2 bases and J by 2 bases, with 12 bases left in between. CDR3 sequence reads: CASSLVGGGQETQYF. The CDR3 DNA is TGTGCCAGCAGTTTAGTAGGGGGGGGGCAAGAGACCCAGTACTTC.

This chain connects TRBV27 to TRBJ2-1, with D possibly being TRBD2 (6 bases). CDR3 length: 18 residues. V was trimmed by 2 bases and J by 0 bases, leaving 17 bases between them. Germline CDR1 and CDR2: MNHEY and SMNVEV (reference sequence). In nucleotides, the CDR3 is TGTGCCAGCAGTTTAGGGAGGTTCCAACTAACCTCCTACAATGAGCAGTTCTTC. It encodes CASSLGRFQLTSYNEQFF.

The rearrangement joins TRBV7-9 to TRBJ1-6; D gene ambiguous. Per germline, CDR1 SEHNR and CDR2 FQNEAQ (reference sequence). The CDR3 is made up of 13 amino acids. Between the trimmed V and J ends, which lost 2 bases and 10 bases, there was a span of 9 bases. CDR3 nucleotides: TGTGCCAGCAGCTTAAAATTCGGCTCACCCCTCCACTTT. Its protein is CASSLKFGSPLHF.

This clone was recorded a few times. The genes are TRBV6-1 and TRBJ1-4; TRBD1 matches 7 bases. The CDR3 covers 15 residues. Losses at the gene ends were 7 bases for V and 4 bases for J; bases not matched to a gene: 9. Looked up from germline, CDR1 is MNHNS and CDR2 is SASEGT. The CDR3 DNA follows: TGTGCCAGCACCCGGGGGACAGCCAATAATGAAAAACTGTTTTTT. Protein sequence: CASTRGTANNEKLFF.